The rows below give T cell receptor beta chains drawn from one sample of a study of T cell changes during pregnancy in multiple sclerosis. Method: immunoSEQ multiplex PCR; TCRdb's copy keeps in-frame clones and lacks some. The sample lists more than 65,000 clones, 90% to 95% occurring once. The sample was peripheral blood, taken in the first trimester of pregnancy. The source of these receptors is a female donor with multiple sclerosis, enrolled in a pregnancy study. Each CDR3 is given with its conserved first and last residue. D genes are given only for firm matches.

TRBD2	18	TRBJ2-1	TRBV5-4	CASSLGGSGGTSYNEQFF
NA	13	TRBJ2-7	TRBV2	CASSDWAPYEQYF
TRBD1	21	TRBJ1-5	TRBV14	CASSQDRGTGGGWVEYQPQHF
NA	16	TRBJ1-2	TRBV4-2	CASSQEVQGISYGYTF
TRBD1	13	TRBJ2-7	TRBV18	CASGTGSSYEQYF
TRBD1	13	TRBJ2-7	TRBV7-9	CASVGQGAYEQYF
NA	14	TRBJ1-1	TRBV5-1	CASSLVRGYGEAFF
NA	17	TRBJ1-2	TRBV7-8	CASSLGVGAATNYGYTF
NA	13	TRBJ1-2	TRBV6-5	CASSPQIYYGYTF
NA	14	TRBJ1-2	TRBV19	CASSREVANYGYTF
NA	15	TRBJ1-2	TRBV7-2	CASSLGPGQQYGYTF
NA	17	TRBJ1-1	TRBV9	CASSPGVLRNRNTEAFF
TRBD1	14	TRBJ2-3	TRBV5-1	CASSPGQGWDTQYF
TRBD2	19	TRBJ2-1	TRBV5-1	CASSPLGTSGVSSYNEQFF
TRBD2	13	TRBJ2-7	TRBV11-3	CASSYRTSYEQYF
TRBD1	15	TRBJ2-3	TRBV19	CASSMDRASTDTQYF
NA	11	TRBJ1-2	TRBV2	CAIWGGYGYTF
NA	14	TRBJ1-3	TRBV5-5	CASSPTGNGNTIYF
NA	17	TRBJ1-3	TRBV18	CASSPEVFQLSGNTIYF
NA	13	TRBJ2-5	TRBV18	CASSPGVRETQYF
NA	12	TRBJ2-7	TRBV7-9	CASTESGDEQYF
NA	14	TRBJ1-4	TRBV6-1	CASSEGGLGEKLFF
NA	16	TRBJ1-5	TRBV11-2	CASSTRGYHSNQPQHF
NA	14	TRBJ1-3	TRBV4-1	CASSQERGGNTIYF